One and the same sample provided the 13 T cell receptor beta chains below, sequenced in a study of cytomegalovirus exposure and HLA in healthy donors. With 60 Vbeta and 13 Jbeta primers, the PCR was carried out. The protocol was immunoSEQ multiplex PCR, while the TCRdb copy is restricted to in-frame clones and leaves out a portion. The data hold tens of thousands of clones, with 82% observed a single time. Sequencing input: PBMCs. These receptors all come from a man aged 50 to 59 in good health and CMV-seronegative.

V and J are TRBV6-5 and TRBJ2-7, with 7 bases identical to TRBD2. With 2 bases clipped from V and 1 base from J, the junction kept 2 bases outside the gene matches. The germline CDR1 and CDR2 sequences are MNHEY and SVGAGI. CDR3 length equals 14 residues. This CDR3 is CASSYGEGSYEQYF. CDR3 bases: TGTGCCAGCAGTTACGGGGAGGGATCCTACGAGCAGTACTTC.

This chain uses TRBV28 with TRBJ1-2; tentatively, D is TRBD1 (6 bases). V lost 6 bases, J lost 4 bases, and 15 bases lay in between. The CDR3 contains 14 residues. The V gene's germline CDR1 is MDHEN and CDR2 SYDVKM. The CDR3 coding sequence is TGTGCCAGCAGCAAAGGGGGGGGGTCCTATGGCTACACCTTC. It specifies CASSKGGGSYGYTF.

The chain carries TRBV7-3 and TRBJ2-2; 7 nucleotides agree with TRBD2. The CDR3 consists of 15 residues. After removal of 0 bases from V and 7 bases from J, the junction contained 5 bases not matched to a gene. Germline-derived CDR1 and CDR2 are SGHTA and FQGTGA. The CDR3 loop is CASSLTGREHGELFF. The CDR3, as DNA: TGTGCCAGCAGCTTAACTGGGCGGGAGCACGGGGAGCTGTTTTTT.

This CDR3 reads CASSRTGGAYEQYF. CDR3 bases: TGTGCCAGCAGCCGGACAGGGGGAGCCTACGAGCAGTACTTC. The gene calls are TRBV11-2 and TRBJ2-7; 10 bases line up with TRBD1. Germline V gene lookup returns CDR1 SGHAT and CDR2 FQNNGV. V gave up 5 bases and J gave up 2 bases; unmatched junction bases: 3. The CDR3 is made up of 14 amino acids.

The chain recombines TRBV7-3 with TRBJ2-5; 11 bases match TRBD1. The trim removed 0 bases at V and 4 bases at J, leaving 10 bases unmatched. The CDR3 extends over 18 amino acids. The V gene's germline CDR1 is SGHTA and CDR2 FQGTGA. The chain's CDR3 is CASSLTSSGTGGRETQYF. As DNA, the CDR3 is TGTGCCAGCAGCTTAACTTCTTCCGGGACAGGGGGGAGAGAGACCCAGTACTTC.

The CDR3 sequence: CSAVGTSGYEQYF. For the CDR3, the DNA is TGCAGCGCTGTAGGGACTAGCGGTTACGAGCAGTACTTC. The chain links TRBV29-1 to TRBJ2-7, with 11 bases that match TRBD2. The CDR3 length is 13 residues. Trimming cost V 7 bases and J 4 bases; bases outside gene matches: 6. Germline assignment: CDR1 SQVTM and CDR2 ANQGSEA.

The rearrangement uses TRBV28 and TRBJ1-4; the D is unclear. Germline loops: CDR1 MDHEN, CDR2 SYDVKM. V was clipped by 6 bases and J by 0 bases, with 14 bases between them. The CDR3 extends over 16 amino acids. CDR3 in amino acids: CASSFLRDSTNEKLFF. The DNA for the CDR3 is TGTGCCAGCAGCTTTTTACGGGATTCAACTAATGAAAAACTGTTTTTT.

The rearrangement uses TRBV6-1 and TRBJ1-2; a weak D match, TRBD1 (5 bases). The V gene's germline CDR1 is MNHNS and CDR2 SASEGT. The CDR3 has 14 amino acids. V lost 6 bases to trimming and J lost 4 bases, with 15 bases between them. This CDR3 is CASSAGRNSYGYTF. The CDR3 coding sequence is TGTGCCAGCAGCGCGGGACGTAACTCCTATGGCTACACCTTC.

The chain uses TRBV11-3 and TRBJ2-2; D call uncertain. Germline V CDR1 and CDR2: SGHNT, YENEEA. V was pared by 3 bases and J by 1 base, with 3 bases between. There are 13 residues in the CDR3. CDR3 coding DNA: TGTGCCAGCAGCTTCATGAACACCGGGGAGCTGTTTTTT. Encoded protein: CASSFMNTGELFF.

The chain recombines TRBV29-1 with TRBJ1-4; 12 bases fit TRBD1. Trimming took 6 bases from V and 10 from J; bases not matched to a gene: 6. The CDR3 is made up of 13 amino acids. Germline-derived CDR1 and CDR2 are SQVTM and ANQGSEA. The CDR3 sequence: CSVPGQGAGKLFF. The CDR3 nucleotides are TGCAGCGTCCCGGGACAGGGGGCAGGAAAACTGTTTTTT. Variable domain in full (rest from reference TRBV29-1 and TRBJ1-4): SAVISQKPSRDICQRGTSLTIQCQVDSQVTMMFWYRQQPGQSLTLIATANQGSEATYESGFVIDKFPISRPNLTFSTLTVSNMSPEDSSIYLCSVPGQGAGKLFFGSGTQLSVL.

The gene calls are TRBV5-4 and TRBJ2-5, with D uncertain. The DNA matches TRBJ2-7 better at its end, which makes the J call doubtful. From germline, CDR1 is SGHNT and CDR2 YYREEE (reference sequence). CDR3 length: 14 amino acids. The CDR3 sequence is CASSRFPQSYEQYF. Written as DNA, the CDR3 is TGTGCCAGCAGCCGATTCCCACAGTCCTACGAGCAGTACTTC.

This clone turned up a few times. CDR3 nucleotide sequence: TGTGCCAGCAGCTGGACCCGGGGGGAGGAAGAGACCCAGTACTTC. It yields the protein CASSWTRGEEETQYF. The chain joins TRBV7-6 to TRBJ2-5; TRBD2 matches at 7 bases. CDR3 size: 15 residues. Unmatched junction bases numbered 8, after V lost 4 bases and J lost 3 bases. Germline CDR1 reads SGHVS; CDR2 reads FNYEAQ.

Only a few counts were recorded for this clone. V and J are TRBV6-6 and TRBJ2-3, with 7 bases that match TRBD2. The V segment lost 6 bases and the J segment 0 bases; nucleotides outside the gene matches: 6. CDR1 is MNHNY and CDR2 is SVGAGI in the germline V gene (reference sequence). The CDR3 loop spans 15 amino acids. CDR3 DNA: TGTGCCAGCAGACCACTAGCGACTAGCACAGATACGCAGTATTTT. It translates to CASRPLATSTDTQYF.